The present TCR beta chain was sequenced within a study of blood T cell repertoires in COVID-19. The wider study: The United States, Italy and Spain were the sources of the acute and convalescent COVID-19 samples. The cDNA or gDNA used as material had been derived from T cells, B-cell-depleted T cells, or PBMCs.

CDR1 and CDR2 (germline): MDHEN, SYDVKM. The length of the CDR3 is 16 residues. With V trimmed by 7 bases and J by 3 bases, 9 bases remained unmatched. As processed by the authors: For nucleated cells, counts were estimated from reference gene primer amplification. Generated by immunoSEQ multiplex PCR, the TCRdb table keeps only in-frame clones and is missing some. V and J calls and clone size follow that table, whereas D and trimming were derived from the DNA. Here the sample spans around 200,000 clones, 87% being singletons. The rearrangement uses TRBV28 and TRBJ1-6, with TRBD1 matching 7 bases. The sequence came from a man between 35 and 55 years old with active or convalescent COVID-19. What was sequenced was peripheral blood. CDR3 DNA sequence: TGTGCCAGCATACATGGGGCAGGGGGCTATAATTCACCCCTCCACTTT. Its translation: CASIHGAGGYNSPLHF.